The 21 T cell receptor beta chains in this list originate from one sample, sequenced in a study of early T cells in non-severe SARS-CoV-2 infection. TCRdb analysed the 5' RACE reads with MiXCR anew, one entry per CDR3 protein. The repertoire holds about 72,000 distinct CDR3 sequences, with 9.5% to 13% as singletons. The sample here was whole blood, taken at baseline. The receptors were sampled from an adult who was a healthcare worker with PCR-confirmed SARS-CoV-2 infection or an uninfected control (not recorded which).

This clonotype was seen many times. The chain employs TRBV7-9 and TRBJ1-2, with a weak D call TRBD1 (5 bases). Germline V gene lookup returns CDR1 SEHNR and CDR2 FQNEAQ (reference sequence). The CDR3 has 16 amino acids. The V and J ends lost 1 base and 2 bases respectively, with 14 bases between them. CDR3 nucleotides: TGTGCCAGCAGCTTAGAGGCCGGGACGGGGAACTATGGCTACACCTTC. Protein sequence: CASSLEAGTGNYGYTF.

This clonotype was counted only a few times. This chain links TRBV6-1 with TRBJ1-3, with D possibly being TRBD1 (5 bases). Per germline, CDR1 MNHNS and CDR2 SASEGT. CDR3 length: 13 residues. Trimming took off 10 bases at V and 4 bases at J, with 14 bases between the two ends. The CDR3 here is CATSGDVGNTIYF. The CDR3, as DNA: TGTGCCACCTCGGGGGACGTAGGAAACACCATATATTTT.

The chain combines TRBV7-3 with TRBJ2-2, with TRBD1 matching 8 bases. The V segment lost 6 bases and the J segment 1 base; nucleotides outside the gene matches: 7. The CDR3 has 16 amino acids. Per germline, CDR1 SGHTA and CDR2 FQGTGA. The CDR3 protein is CASSRPGTGNTGELFF. The CDR3 nucleotides are TGTGCCAGCAGTCGCCCCGGGACAGGGAACACCGGGGAGCTGTTTTTT.

V usage is TRBV20-1 and J usage is TRBJ2-3; 15 nucleotides align to TRBD2. CDR1 is DFQATT and CDR2 is SNEGSKA in the germline V gene (reference sequence). J lost 14 bases, V lost 3 bases, and 12 bases had no gene match. There are 15 residues in the CDR3. CDR3 DNA: TGCAGTGCTAGTCAAGGACTAGCGGGGGGGCCCTCCCCGTATTTT. It encodes CSASQGLAGGPSPYF.

This clonotype was detected many times. The chain carries TRBV7-3 and TRBJ1-1; a weak D match, TRBD1 (5 bases). Germline V gene data show CDR1 as SGHTA and CDR2 as FQGTGA. Trimming cost V 2 bases and J 4 bases, with 11 bases left between them. The CDR3 consists of 14 residues. CDR3 amino acids: CASSLRGTGTEAFF. CDR3 nucleotide sequence: TGTGCCAGCAGCTTACGGGGGACCGGCACTGAAGCTTTCTTT.

This clonotype occurred a few times. The chain employs TRBV6-1 and TRBJ2-1; 12 bases are shared with TRBD2. J lost 4 bases, V lost 6 bases, and 4 bases had no gene match. Germline V gene sequence: CDR1 MNHNS, CDR2 SASEGT. This CDR3 is 15 amino acids long. The CDR3 nucleotides read TGTGCCAGCAGAACGACTAGCGGGGGATACAATGAGCAGTTCTTC. Its protein is CASRTTSGGYNEQFF.

V gene TRBV20-1 combines with J gene TRBJ2-3, with TRBD2 matching 8 bases. CDR3 length: 16 residues. The junction had 14 bases not matched to a gene; V was cut back by 7 bases and J by 2 bases. Germline V gene lookup returns CDR1 DFQATT and CDR2 SNEGSKA (reference sequence). CDR3 bases: TGCAGTGGGGACGGGCTCTCGCGGGGGGACACAGATACGCAGTATTTT. This encodes CSGDGLSRGDTDTQYF.

The J gene is TRBJ1-2, the V gene TRBV4-3; 9 positions match TRBD1. The V gene's germline CDR1 is LGHNA and CDR2 YSLEER. The CDR3 consists of 15 residues. V shed 1 base, J shed 8 bases, and the junction held 8 bases outside the gene matches. The CDR3 here is CASSQGQQGARGYTF. The DNA of the CDR3 is TGCGCCAGCAGCCAAGGTCAACAGGGGGCGAGAGGCTACACCTTC.

This chain joins TRBV24-1 and TRBJ2-5; D remains ambiguous. V was shortened by 4 bases and J by 8 bases, with 13 bases between the two germline ends. The CDR3 is made up of 13 amino acids. Germline V gene lookup returns CDR1 KGHDR and CDR2 SFDVKD. The CDR3 DNA is TGTGCCACCAGTGACGGCCCGGGTGAAACCCAGTACTTC. It codes for CATSDGPGETQYF.

This clonotype was detected only a few times. The CDR3 sequence is CASRRTGEAFF. The CDR3 nucleotides read TGTGCCAGCAGGAGGACAGGTGAAGCTTTCTTT. V and J are TRBV12-3 or TRBV12-4 and TRBJ1-1, with 7 bases aligning to TRBD1. V was clipped by 6 bases and J by 7 bases; unmatched bases: 2. This CDR3 has 11 amino acids.

This clonotype occurred once. The chain links TRBV7-2 to TRBJ2-4; TRBD2 matches at 8 bases. Losses at the gene ends were 5 bases for V and 6 bases for J; bases not matched to a gene: 12. Germline lookup yields CDR1 SGHTA and CDR2 FQGNSA. This CDR3 has 16 residues. The CDR3 DNA sequence: TGTGCCAGCAGCCCGGATCGCCTAGCGGGTCTAAACATTCAGTACTTC. Its translation: CASSPDRLAGLNIQYF.

This clonotype was seen a few times. This chain joins TRBV4-3 and TRBJ1-5; perhaps TRBD1 as D (5 bases). The CDR3 has 16 amino acids. The germline V and J ends were trimmed by 3 bases and 6 bases, with 18 bases remaining between them. The germline V gene encodes CDR1 LGHNA and CDR2 YSLEER. DNA for the CDR3: TGCGCCAGCAGCCATATATTTTCCGGAAGGGGTCAGCCCCAGCATTTT. This translates into CASSHIFSGRGQPQHF.

This clonotype was detected ten times or more. The CDR3 region has the DNA TGTGCCTGGAGTGCGACTAGCGGAACGTACCAAGAGACCCAGTACTTC. Its protein product is CAWSATSGTYQETQYF. The rearrangement links TRBV30 to TRBJ2-5, with 9 positions matching TRBD2. Trimming removed 1 base from V and 0 bases from J; junction bases left unmatched: 6. This CDR3 comprises 16 residues. Germline-derived CDR1 and CDR2 are GTSNPN and SVGIG (reference sequence).

This clonotype was observed many times. The chain combines TRBV7-9 with TRBJ1-2, with a weak D call TRBD1 (5 bases). V shed 1 base and J shed 3 bases, with 21 bases lying between them. Germline assignment: CDR1 SEHNR and CDR2 FQNEAQ (reference sequence). The length of the CDR3 is 18 residues. The CDR3 nucleotides read TGTGCCAGCAGCTTAGGGGGAGGAACCGCAGGGTCTCACTATGGCTACACCTTC. Encoded protein: CASSLGGGTAGSHYGYTF. The full variable domain, with the rest looked up from reference TRBV7-9 and TRBJ1-2, is DTGVSQNPRHKITKRGQNVTFRCDPISEHNRLYWYRQTLGQGPEFLTYFQNEAQLEKSRLLSDRFSAERPKGSFSTLEIQRTEQGDSAMYLCASSLGGGTAGSHYGYTFGSGTRLTVV.

The V gene is TRBV4-3, the J gene TRBJ1-6; 8 bases map to TRBD1. CDR1 LGHNA and CDR2 YSLEER come from the germline V gene. V trimming: 4 bases; J trimming: 5 bases; junction bases outside the gene matches: 7. CDR3 length: 16 residues. The CDR3 DNA is TGCGCCAGCAGCCGCGAGGGGACAGGAAATAATTCACCCCTCCACTTT. Translating gives CASSREGTGNNSPLHF.

The chain employs TRBV4-3 and TRBJ2-2; the D is unclear. Trimming stripped 0 bases from V and 3 bases from J, with 8 bases between. The germline gives CDR1 LGHNA, CDR2 YSLEER. The CDR3 spans 15 residues. DNA of the CDR3: TGCGCCAGCAGCCAAGATCACTCCTACACCGGGGAGCTGTTTTTT. Translation gives CASSQDHSYTGELFF.

The V gene is TRBV21-1, the J gene TRBJ2-3; TRBD1, the table's D call, lacks a check against the DNA. TRBV21-1 has pseudogene status. CDR3 length: 14 amino acids. The CDR3 bases are TGTGCCAGCAGCGGCCGGCCCCACACAGATACGCAGTATTTT. Translation: CASSGRPHTDTQYF.

This clonotype was detected many times. The V and J genes are TRBV7-9 and TRBJ1-4, with 8 bases fitting TRBD1. Germline V gene data show CDR1 as SEHNR and CDR2 as FQNEAQ (reference sequence). CDR3 length equals 14 residues. With V trimmed by 3 bases and J by 5 bases, 2 bases remained unmatched. CDR3: CASSLDRVNEKLFF. The CDR3 DNA reads as TGTGCCAGCAGCTTGGACAGGGTGAATGAAAAACTGTTTTTT. The full variable domain, rest sourced from reference TRBV7-9 and TRBJ1-4, is DTGVSQNPRHKITKRGQNVTFRCDPISEHNRLYWYRQTLGQGPEFLTYFQNEAQLEKSRLLSDRFSAERPKGSFSTLEIQRTEQGDSAMYLCASSLDRVNEKLFFGSGTQLSVL.

This clonotype was seen repeatedly, ten times or more. The V gene is TRBV11-2, the J gene TRBJ1-1, with D hard to call. With 8 bases removed from V and 4 bases from J, the gap between germline ends came to 14 bases. Germline CDR1 is SGHAT and CDR2 is FQNNGV. The CDR3 loop spans 13 amino acids. CDR3 DNA sequence: TGTGCCAGCCGGCTTAGGGCAGGCACTGAAGCTTTCTTT. Translated, it gives CASRLRAGTEAFF.

This clonotype was counted a few times. The chain carries TRBV6-5 and TRBJ2-5; 11 bases align to TRBD2. Germline CDR1 MNHEY, CDR2 SVGAGI. Germline trimming cut 7 bases from V and 5 bases from J; bases unmatched to any gene: 6. The CDR3 contains 14 residues. CDR3: CASKLAGATETQYF. The CDR3 DNA sequence: TGTGCCAGCAAACTAGCGGGGGCGACGGAGACCCAGTACTTC.

This clonotype has a handful of counts. The chain is built from TRBV11-3 and TRBJ2-7; D might be TRBD1 or TRBD2, each matching 5 bases. There are 12 residues in the CDR3. CDR1 is SGHNT and CDR2 is YENEEA in the germline V gene. Trimming removed 5 bases at V and 6 bases at J, with 11 bases between. The chain's CDR3 is CASSAGTSEQYF. DNA of the CDR3: TGTGCCAGCAGCGCCGGGACCTCCGAGCAGTACTTC.